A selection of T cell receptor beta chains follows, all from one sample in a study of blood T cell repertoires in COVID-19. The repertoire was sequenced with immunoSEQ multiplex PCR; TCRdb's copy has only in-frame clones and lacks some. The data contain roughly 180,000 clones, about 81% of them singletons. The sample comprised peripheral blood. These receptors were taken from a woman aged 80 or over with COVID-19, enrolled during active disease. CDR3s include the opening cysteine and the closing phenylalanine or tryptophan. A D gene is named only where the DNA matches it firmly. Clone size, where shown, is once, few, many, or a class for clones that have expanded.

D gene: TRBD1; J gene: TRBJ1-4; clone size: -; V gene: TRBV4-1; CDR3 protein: CASSKKTGTGGEKLFF; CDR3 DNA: TGCGCCAGCAGCAAAAAAACCGGGACAGGGGGTGAAAAACTGTTTTTT
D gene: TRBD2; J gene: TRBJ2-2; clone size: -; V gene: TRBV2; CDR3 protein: CASKGTSGRNTGELFF; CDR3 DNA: TGTGCCAGCAAAGGGACTAGCGGGCGGAACACCGGGGAGCTGTTTTTT
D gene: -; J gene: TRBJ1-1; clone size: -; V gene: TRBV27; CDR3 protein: CASRRGARTEAFF; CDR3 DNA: TGTGCCAGCAGGCGGGGGGCTCGGACTGAAGCTTTCTTT
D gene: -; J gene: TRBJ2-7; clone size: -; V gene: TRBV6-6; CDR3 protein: CASSYSMANPYEQYF; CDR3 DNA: TGTGCCAGCAGTTACTCAATGGCAAACCCCTACGAGCAGTACTTC
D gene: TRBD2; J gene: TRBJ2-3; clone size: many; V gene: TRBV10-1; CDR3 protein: CASSELLAGEHTDTQYF; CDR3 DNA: TGCGCCAGCAGTGAGTTGCTAGCGGGGGAACACACAGATACGCAGTATTTT
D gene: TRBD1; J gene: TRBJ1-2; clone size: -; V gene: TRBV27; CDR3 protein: CATRDRGLYGYTF; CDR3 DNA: TGTGCCACCCGGGACAGGGGGCTCTATGGCTACACCTTC
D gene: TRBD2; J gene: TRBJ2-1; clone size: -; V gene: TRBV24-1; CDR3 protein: CATSDPGTSGSYNEQFF; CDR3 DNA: TGTGCCACCAGTGATCCCGGGACTAGCGGCTCCTACAATGAGCAGTTCTTC
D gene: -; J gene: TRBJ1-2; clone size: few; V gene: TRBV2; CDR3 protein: CASSQQSNYGYTF; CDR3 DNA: TGTGCCAGCAGTCAACAGTCTAACTATGGCTACACCTTC
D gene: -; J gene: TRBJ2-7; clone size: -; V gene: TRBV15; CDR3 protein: CATSREDTGSYEQYF; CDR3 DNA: TGTGCCACCAGCAGAGAGGACACAGGCTCCTACGAGCAGTACTTC
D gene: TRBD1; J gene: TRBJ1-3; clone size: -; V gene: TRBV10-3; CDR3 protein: CAISVGTAGNTIYF; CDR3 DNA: TGTGCCATCAGTGTTGGGACAGCTGGAAACACCATATATTTT
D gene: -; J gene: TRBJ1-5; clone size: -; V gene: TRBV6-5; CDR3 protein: CASSRPGDQPQHF; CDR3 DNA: TGTGCCAGCAGCCGCCCAGGGGATCAGCCCCAGCATTTT
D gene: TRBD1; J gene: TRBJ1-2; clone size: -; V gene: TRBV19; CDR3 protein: CAAHGGGQGTWNLGYTF; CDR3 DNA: TGTGCCGCCCACGGGGGGGGACAGGGTACCTGGAACTTGGGCTACACCTTC
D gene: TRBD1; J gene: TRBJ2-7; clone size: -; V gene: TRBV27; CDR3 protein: CASSWDRAREQYF; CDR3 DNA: TGTGCCAGCAGTTGGGACAGGGCTCGGGAGCAGTACTTC
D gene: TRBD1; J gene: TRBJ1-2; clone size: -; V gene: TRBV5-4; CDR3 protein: CASRILWDRDGYTF; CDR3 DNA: TGTGCCAGCAGGATTTTGTGGGACAGGGATGGCTACACCTTC
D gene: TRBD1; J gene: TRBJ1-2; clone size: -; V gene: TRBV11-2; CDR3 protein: CASSLNPHGQVYGYTF; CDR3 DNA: TGTGCCAGCAGCTTAAATCCCCATGGACAGGTCTATGGCTACACCTTC
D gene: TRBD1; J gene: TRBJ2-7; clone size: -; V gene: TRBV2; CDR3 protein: CASSDSGQASYEQYF; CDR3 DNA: TGTGCCAGCAGTGATTCGGGACAGGCCTCCTACGAGCAGTACTTC
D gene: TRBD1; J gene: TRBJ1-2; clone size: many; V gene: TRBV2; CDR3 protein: CASSPRGQTDGYTF; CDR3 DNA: TGTGCCAGCAGTCCAAGGGGACAGACGGATGGCTACACCTTC
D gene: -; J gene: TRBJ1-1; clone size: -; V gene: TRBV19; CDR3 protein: CASTLGGNEAFF; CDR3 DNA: TGTGCCAGTACCTTAGGGGGTAACGAAGCTTTCTTT
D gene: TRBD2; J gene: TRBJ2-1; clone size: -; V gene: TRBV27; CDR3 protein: CASRFSGRDNEQFF; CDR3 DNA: TGTGCCAGCCGTTTTAGCGGGAGGGACAATGAGCAGTTCTTC
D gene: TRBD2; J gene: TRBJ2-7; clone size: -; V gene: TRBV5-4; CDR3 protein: CASSWGLADSYEQYF; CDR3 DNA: TGTGCCAGCAGCTGGGGACTAGCGGATTCCTACGAGCAGTACTTC
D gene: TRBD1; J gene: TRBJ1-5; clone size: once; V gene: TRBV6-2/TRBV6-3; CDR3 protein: CASSRQQGDNQPQHF; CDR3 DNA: TGTGCCAGCAGCAGACAACAGGGGGACAATCAGCCCCAGCATTTT
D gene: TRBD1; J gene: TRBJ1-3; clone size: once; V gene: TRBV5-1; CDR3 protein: CASSNGQGGSGNTIYF; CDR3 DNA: TGCGCCAGCAGCAACGGACAGGGCGGCTCTGGAAACACCATATATTTT
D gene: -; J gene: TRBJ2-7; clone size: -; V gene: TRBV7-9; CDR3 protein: CASSPDRYSYEQYF; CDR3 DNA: TGTGCCAGCAGCCCCGACAGGTATTCCTACGAGCAGTACTTC
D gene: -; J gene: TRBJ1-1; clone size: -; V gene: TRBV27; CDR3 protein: CASSSKGAEAFF; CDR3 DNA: TGTGCCAGCAGTTCTAAGGGGGCTGAAGCTTTCTTT
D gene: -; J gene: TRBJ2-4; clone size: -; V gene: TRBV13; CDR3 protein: CASSLGRAKNIQYF; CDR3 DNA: TGTGCCAGCAGCTTAGGCAGAGCCAAAAACATTCAGTACTTC
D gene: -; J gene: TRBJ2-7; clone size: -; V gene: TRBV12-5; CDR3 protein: CASAKGDEQYF; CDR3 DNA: TGTGCTAGTGCCAAGGGGGACGAGCAGTACTTC
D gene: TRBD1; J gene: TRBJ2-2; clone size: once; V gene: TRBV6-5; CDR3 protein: CASSYKGQGTGELFF; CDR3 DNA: TGTGCCAGCAGTTACAAGGGACAGGGTACCGGAGAGCTGTTTTTT
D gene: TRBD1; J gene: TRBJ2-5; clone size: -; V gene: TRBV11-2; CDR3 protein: CASSLGGQVQETQYF; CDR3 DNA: TGTGCCAGCAGCTTAGGAGGACAGGTCCAAGAGACCCAGTACTTC
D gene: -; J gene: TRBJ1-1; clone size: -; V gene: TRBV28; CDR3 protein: CASSQLAPGGTWNTEAFF; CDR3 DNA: TGTGCCAGCAGTCAATTAGCTCCCGGAGGGACCTGGAACACTGAAGCTTTCTTT
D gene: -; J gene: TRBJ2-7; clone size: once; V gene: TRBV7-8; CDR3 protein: CASSLRPLTGEQYF; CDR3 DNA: TGTGCCAGCAGCTTACGTCCCCTTACCGGTGAGCAGTACTTC
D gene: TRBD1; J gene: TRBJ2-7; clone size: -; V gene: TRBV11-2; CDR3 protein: CASSSDRGPYEQYF; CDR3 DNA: TGTGCCAGCAGCTCCGACAGGGGGCCGTACGAGCAGTACTTC
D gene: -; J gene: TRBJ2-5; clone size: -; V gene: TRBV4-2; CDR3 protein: CASSQDGKVQETQYF; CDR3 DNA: TGTGCCAGCAGCCAAGACGGGAAGGTCCAAGAGACCCAGTACTTC
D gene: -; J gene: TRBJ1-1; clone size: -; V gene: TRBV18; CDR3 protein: CASHPGPNTEAFF; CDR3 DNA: TGTGCCAGCCATCCAGGGCCGAACACTGAAGCTTTCTTT
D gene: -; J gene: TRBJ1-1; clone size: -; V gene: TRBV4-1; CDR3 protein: CASSHPGVGVNTEAFF; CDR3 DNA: TGCGCCAGCAGCCATCCAGGGGTTGGGGTGAACACTGAAGCTTTCTTT
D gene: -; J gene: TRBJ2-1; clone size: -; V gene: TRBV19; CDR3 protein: CASSMPRGEQFF; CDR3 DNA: TGTGCCAGTAGTATGCCCCGGGGGGAGCAGTTCTTC
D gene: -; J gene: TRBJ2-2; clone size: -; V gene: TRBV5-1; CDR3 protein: CASSLSSGHGTGELFF; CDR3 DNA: TGCGCCAGCAGCCTCTCCAGCGGGCATGGCACCGGGGAGCTGTTTTTT
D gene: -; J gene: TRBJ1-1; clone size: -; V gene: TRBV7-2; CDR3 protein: CASSLWGGHSAGTEAFF; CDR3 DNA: TGTGCCAGCAGCTTATGGGGGGGACACAGTGCTGGCACTGAAGCTTTCTTT
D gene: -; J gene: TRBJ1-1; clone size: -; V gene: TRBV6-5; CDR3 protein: CASSYGPNTEAFF; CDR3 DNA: TGTGCCAGCAGTTACGGCCCGAACACTGAAGCTTTCTTT
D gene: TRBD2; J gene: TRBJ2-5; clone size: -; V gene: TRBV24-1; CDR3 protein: CATSRAGYETQYF; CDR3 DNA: TGTGCCACCAGTAGAGCGGGATACGAGACCCAGTACTTC
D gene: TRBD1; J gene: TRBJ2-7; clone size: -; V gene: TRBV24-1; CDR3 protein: CATSDPRGQGGIYEQYF; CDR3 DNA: TGTGCCACCAGTGATCCGCGGGGACAGGGAGGAATTTACGAGCAGTACTTC
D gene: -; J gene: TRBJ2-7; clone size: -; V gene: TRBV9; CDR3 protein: CASSVDRGEQYF; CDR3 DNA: TGTGCCAGCAGCGTAGACCGGGGCGAGCAGTACTTC
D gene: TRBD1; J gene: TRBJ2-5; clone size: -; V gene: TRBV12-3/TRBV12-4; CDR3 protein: CASSQGALGPQYF; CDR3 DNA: TGTGCCAGCAGCCAGGGGGCGCTTGGGCCCCAGTACTTC
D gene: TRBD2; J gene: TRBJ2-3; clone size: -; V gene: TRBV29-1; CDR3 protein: CSVEEGGIRTDTQYF; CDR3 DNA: TGCAGCGTTGAAGAGGGGGGGATTCGAACAGATACGCAGTATTTT
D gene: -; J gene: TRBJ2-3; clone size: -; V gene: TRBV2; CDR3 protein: CASRESVGTQYF; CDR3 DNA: TGTGCCAGCAGGGAGAGCGTGGGTACGCAGTATTTT
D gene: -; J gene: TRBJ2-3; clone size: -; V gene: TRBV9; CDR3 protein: CASSHGTVSTDTQYF; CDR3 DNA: TGTGCCAGCAGCCATGGGACTGTTAGCACAGATACGCAGTATTTT
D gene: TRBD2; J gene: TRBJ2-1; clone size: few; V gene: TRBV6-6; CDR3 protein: CASILQAGGQSEQFF; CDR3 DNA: TGTGCCAGCATCTTGCAAGCGGGGGGGCAAAGTGAGCAGTTCTTC
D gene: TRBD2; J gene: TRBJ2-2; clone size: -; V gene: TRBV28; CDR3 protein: CASSLLSSGRKGTGELFF; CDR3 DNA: TGTGCCAGCAGTTTATTGTCTAGCGGGAGGAAGGGCACCGGGGAGCTGTTTTTT
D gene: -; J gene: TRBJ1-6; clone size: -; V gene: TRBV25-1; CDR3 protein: CASSDLSEDDSPLHF; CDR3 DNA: TGTGCCAGCAGTGACCTGTCGGAGGACGATTCACCCCTCCACTTT
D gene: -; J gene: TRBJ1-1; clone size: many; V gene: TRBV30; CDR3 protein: CAWKGVMNTEAFF; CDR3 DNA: TGTGCCTGGAAGGGGGTCATGAACACTGAAGCTTTCTTT
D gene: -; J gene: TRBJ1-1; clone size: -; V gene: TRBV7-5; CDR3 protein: CVRSLESRDRGSMNTEAFF; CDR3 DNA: TGTGTCAGAAGCTTAGAGTCCCGGGACAGGGGAAGCATGAACACTGAAGCTTTCTTT
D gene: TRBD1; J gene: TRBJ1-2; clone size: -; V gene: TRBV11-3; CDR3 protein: CASSHRGLLYGYTF; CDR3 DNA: TGTGCCAGCAGCCACAGGGGGCTGCTATATGGCTACACCTTC
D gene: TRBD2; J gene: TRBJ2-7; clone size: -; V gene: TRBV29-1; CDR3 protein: CSVDSLAGRTYEQYF; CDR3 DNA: TGCAGCGTTGATTCGCTAGCGGGTAGAACCTACGAGCAGTACTTC
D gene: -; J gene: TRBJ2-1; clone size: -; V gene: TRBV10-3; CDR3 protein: CAIWDTYNEQFF; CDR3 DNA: TGTGCCATCTGGGACACCTACAATGAGCAGTTCTTC
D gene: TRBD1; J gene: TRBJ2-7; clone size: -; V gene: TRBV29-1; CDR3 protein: CSVGGGSPHYEQYF; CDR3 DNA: TGCAGCGTTGGAGGGGGCTCACCCCACTACGAGCAGTACTTC
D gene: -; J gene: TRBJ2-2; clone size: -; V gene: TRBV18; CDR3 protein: CASSPPQGRPPHSGELFF; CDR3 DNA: TGTGCCAGCTCACCACCGCAGGGGCGTCCACCGCACTCCGGGGAGCTGTTTTTT
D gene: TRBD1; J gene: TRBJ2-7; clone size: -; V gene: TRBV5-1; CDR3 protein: CASREDRGLYEQYF; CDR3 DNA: TGCGCCAGCAGAGAGGACAGGGGGCTGTACGAGCAGTACTTC
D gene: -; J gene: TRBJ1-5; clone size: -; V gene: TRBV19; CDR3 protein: CASSINFGGGQPQHF; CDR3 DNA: TGTGCCAGTAGTATAAATTTTGGGGGAGGTCAGCCCCAGCATTTT